Shown below are 21 T cell receptor beta chains from a single sample sequenced in a study of T cell changes during pregnancy in multiple sclerosis (dated by TCRdb to about 2019). The library came from the immunoSEQ multiplex PCR assay. TCRdb's version of the immuneACCESS table is confined to in-frame rearrangements and falls short of the full clone set. An unresolved V gene accounts for under half of the shortfall where checked; the remainder is of unknown origin. The sample data list some 45,000 clones, and more than 85% of these were observed just once. Around 1.8% of the sample is in the top ten clones. Source: CD4+ T cells from peripheral blood mononuclear cells, taken after pregnancy. The receptors derive from a female donor in good health, enrolled as a control in a pregnancy study.

This clone has only one observation. The rearrangement links TRBV6-4 to TRBJ2-2; a weak D match, TRBD2 (5 bases). The germline V gene has CDR1 MRHNA and CDR2 SNTAGT. The length of the CDR3 is 14 residues. V was shortened by 2 bases and J by 3 bases, with 7 bases between the two germline ends. The DNA for the CDR3 is TGTGCCAGCAGTGACGGAGGCGACACCGGGGAGCTGTTTTTT. Translating gives CASSDGGDTGELFF.

The CDR3 nucleotides are TGCGCCAGCTGGGACAGGGCCACAGATACGCAGTATTTT. This encodes CASWDRATDTQYF. The chain combines TRBV10-2 with TRBJ2-3; 9 bases are shared with TRBD1. The V gene end was trimmed by 8 bases and the J gene end by 2 bases; junction bases not matched to a gene: 2. Germline V gene sequence: CDR1 WSHSY, CDR2 SAAADI. The CDR3 is made up of 13 amino acids.

This clone was seen more than once but under ten times. The chain uses TRBV28 and TRBJ2-7; tentatively, D is TRBD1 (5 bases). This CDR3 has 13 amino acids. Trimming pared 4 bases from V and 6 bases from J, leaving 13 bases between. Germline V gene sequence: CDR1 MDHEN, CDR2 SYDVKM. The CDR3 sequence: CASSSGFRSEQYF. The CDR3 region has the DNA TGTGCCAGCAGTTCAGGGTTCAGGAGCGAGCAGTACTTC.

The V call is TRBV9, the J call TRBJ1-5; TRBD1 matches 7 bases. Germline assignment: CDR1 SGDLS and CDR2 YYNGEE. The CDR3 runs to 12 residues. V lost 8 bases, J lost 4 bases, and 3 bases stayed unmatched. CDR3 in DNA: TGTGCCAGTGGGGACAGAAATCAGCCCCAGCATTTT. Translating it yields CASGDRNQPQHF. The whole variable domain, remainder taken from reference TRBV9 and TRBJ1-5, is DSGVTQTPKHLITATGQRVTLRCSPRSGDLSVYWYQQSLDQGLQFLIQYYNGEERAKGNILERFSAQQFPDLHSELNLSSLELGDSALYFCASGDRNQPQHFGDGTRLSIL.

This chain connects TRBV27 to TRBJ1-1, with 8 bases lining up with TRBD1. This CDR3 contains 14 residues. Losses at the gene ends were 6 bases for V and 1 base for J; bases not matched to a gene: 4. The germline CDR1 and CDR2 sequences are MNHEY and SMNVEV (reference sequence). CDR3 amino acids: CASRTGVGNTEAFF. DNA for the CDR3: TGTGCCAGCAGGACAGGGGTGGGGAACACTGAAGCTTTCTTT.

This chain uses TRBV27 with TRBJ2-3, with no clear D. Germline CDR1 and CDR2: MNHEY and SMNVEV (reference sequence). The CDR3 covers 13 residues. Between the trimmed V and J ends, which lost 2 bases and 2 bases, there was a span of 5 bases. The CDR3 bases are TGTGCCAGCAGTTTACAGTACACAGATACGCAGTATTTT. Its protein is CASSLQYTDTQYF.

There are a few counts of this clone. The V and J genes are TRBV10-3 and TRBJ2-1; tentatively, D is TRBD2 (7 bases). Germline V gene lookup returns CDR1 ENHRY and CDR2 SYGVKD. This CDR3 has 15 amino acids. With 3 bases removed from V and 5 bases from J, the gap between germline ends came to 14 bases. Here the CDR3 DNA reads TGTGCCATCAGTGAAGGGGGGGCGCGTAACAATGAGCAGTTCTTC. Translation gives CAISEGGARNNEQFF.

The chain couples TRBV19 to TRBJ1-5, with 7 bases matching TRBD1. Looked up from germline, CDR1 is LNHDA and CDR2 is SQIVND (reference sequence). V lost 7 bases to trimming and J lost 4 bases; unmatched junction nucleotides: 4. The CDR3 length is 13 residues. The CDR3 region has the DNA TGTGCCAGTATGGGGACAGCTAATCAGCCCCAGCATTTT. Amino acid sequence: CASMGTANQPQHF.

CDR3 residues: CASSVGQISYGYTF. As DNA, the CDR3 is TGTGCCAGCAGCGTAGGACAGATCTCCTATGGCTACACCTTC. The chain combines TRBV9 with TRBJ1-2, with a weak D call TRBD1 (5 bases). The V end lost 0 bases, the J end lost 4 bases, and 10 bases lay between the germline ends. Germline CDR1 is SGDLS and CDR2 is YYNGEE. This CDR3 region has 14 residues.

The V call is TRBV4-2, the J call TRBJ2-7; 10 bases fit TRBD1. CDR1 LGHNA and CDR2 YNFKEQ come from the germline V gene. Germline trimming cut 0 bases from V and 5 bases from J; bases unmatched to any gene: 4. The CDR3 loop spans 15 amino acids. CDR3 amino acids: CASSQDKTGGNEQYF. DNA of the CDR3: TGTGCCAGCAGCCAAGATAAGACAGGGGGCAACGAGCAGTACTTC.

In DNA form, the CDR3 reads TGTGCCAGCAGTCAACAGGGCGCTGAGCAGTTCTTC. Amino acid sequence: CASSQQGAEQFF. This sequence joins TRBV11-2 and TRBJ2-1; perhaps TRBD1 as D (6 bases). Germline V gene lookup returns CDR1 SGHAT and CDR2 FQNNGV. Trimming removed 6 bases at V and 9 bases at J, with 12 bases between. This CDR3 spans 12 amino acids.

CDR3 DNA: TGTGCCAGCAGTTTACATGGACAGGGATCCTCACCCCTCCACTTT. Amino acids: CASSLHGQGSSPLHF. This chain joins TRBV27 and TRBJ1-6; 8 bases are shared with TRBD1. CDR1 is MNHEY, CDR2 SMNVEV, per germline (reference sequence). CDR3 size: 15 residues. The ends lost 2 bases at V and 10 bases at J; junction bases unmatched: 7.

The V and J genes are TRBV28 and TRBJ1-2; 7 nucleotides match TRBD1. The CDR3 has 15 amino acids. The junction had 14 bases not matched to a gene; V was cut back by 5 bases and J by 8 bases. Germline values: CDR1 MDHEN, CDR2 SYDVKM. The CDR3 protein is CASSGHRGLRGGYTF. The CDR3 bases are TGTGCCAGCAGTGGACACAGGGGACTTAGGGGGGGCTACACCTTC.

The rearrangement uses TRBV19 and TRBJ1-2; unclear D gene. The germline V gene encodes CDR1 LNHDA and CDR2 SQIVND (reference sequence). The V gene lost 4 bases and the J gene lost 7 bases, with 16 bases spanning the gap. The CDR3 is 14 amino acids. The CDR3 nucleotides are TGTGCCAGTAGTACCCCGGACTTAATAAGTGGCTACACCTTC. Encoded protein: CASSTPDLISGYTF.

This sequence joins TRBV7-2 and TRBJ2-1; 9 positions agree with TRBD2. Trimming removed 8 bases from V and 1 base from J; junction bases left unmatched: 9. The length of the CDR3 is 16 residues. CDR1 and CDR2 (germline): SGHTA, FQGNSA. The CDR3 protein is CASVGFLAGSYNEQFF. In DNA, the CDR3 is TGTGCCAGCGTAGGATTTCTAGCGGGATCCTACAATGAGCAGTTCTTC.

This chain connects TRBV4-3 to TRBJ2-3; TRBD2 matches 11 bases. Trimming cost V 1 base and J 5 bases; bases outside gene matches: 8. This CDR3 comprises 17 residues. Germline V lookup: CDR1 LGHNA, CDR2 YSLEER. Written as DNA, the CDR3 is TGCGCCAGCAGCCAAGTTTCAACGACTAGCGGGATAGATACGCAGTATTTT. Its protein is CASSQVSTTSGIDTQYF.

The V and J genes are TRBV19 and TRBJ1-1, with unresolved D. CDR1 is LNHDA and CDR2 is SQIVND in the germline V gene (reference sequence). Between the trimmed V and J ends, which lost 0 bases and 8 bases, there was a span of 10 bases. The CDR3 consists of 13 residues. The CDR3 sequence is CASSIDRGGEAFF. The CDR3 DNA reads TGTGCCAGTAGTATAGACCGGGGAGGCGAAGCTTTCTTT.

The genes are TRBV2 and TRBJ1-1; D might be TRBD1 (6 bases). This CDR3 contains 12 residues. Germline V gene lookup returns CDR1 SNHLY and CDR2 FYNNEI. Trimming cost V 5 bases and J 3 bases, with 7 bases left between them. For the CDR3, the DNA is TGTGCCAGCAGTCACAGGGACACTGAAGCTTTCTTT. The encoded protein is CASSHRDTEAFF.

The V gene is TRBV5-1, the J gene TRBJ1-2; no reliable D call. Between the trimmed V and J ends, which lost 0 bases and 6 bases, there was a span of 6 bases. The CDR3 is made up of 12 amino acids. In germline, CDR1 is SGHRS, CDR2 YFSETQ. The CDR3 bases are TGCGCCAGCAGCTTGGTGGCAGATGGCTACACCTTC. Its protein product is CASSLVADGYTF.

The gene calls are TRBV6-4 and TRBJ2-3; 7 bases map to TRBD1. The CDR3 is made up of 16 amino acids. The trim removed 2 bases at V and 7 bases at J, leaving 12 bases unmatched. Germline CDR1 reads MRHNA; CDR2 reads SNTAGT. The DNA of the CDR3 is TGTGCCAGCAGTGACAGGACGGGACAGCCTGTGAATACGCAGTATTTT. Its translation: CASSDRTGQPVNTQYF.

J is TRBJ2-3 and V is TRBV6-5; possible D gene TRBD2, 6 bases. The germline V gene encodes CDR1 MNHEY and CDR2 SVGAGI. The ends were cut back, 4 bases at V and 1 base at J, with 9 bases in the middle. This CDR3 has 14 amino acids. CDR3: CASSLLARTDTQYF. As DNA, the CDR3 is TGTGCCAGCAGTTTGCTAGCGCGCACAGATACGCAGTATTTT.